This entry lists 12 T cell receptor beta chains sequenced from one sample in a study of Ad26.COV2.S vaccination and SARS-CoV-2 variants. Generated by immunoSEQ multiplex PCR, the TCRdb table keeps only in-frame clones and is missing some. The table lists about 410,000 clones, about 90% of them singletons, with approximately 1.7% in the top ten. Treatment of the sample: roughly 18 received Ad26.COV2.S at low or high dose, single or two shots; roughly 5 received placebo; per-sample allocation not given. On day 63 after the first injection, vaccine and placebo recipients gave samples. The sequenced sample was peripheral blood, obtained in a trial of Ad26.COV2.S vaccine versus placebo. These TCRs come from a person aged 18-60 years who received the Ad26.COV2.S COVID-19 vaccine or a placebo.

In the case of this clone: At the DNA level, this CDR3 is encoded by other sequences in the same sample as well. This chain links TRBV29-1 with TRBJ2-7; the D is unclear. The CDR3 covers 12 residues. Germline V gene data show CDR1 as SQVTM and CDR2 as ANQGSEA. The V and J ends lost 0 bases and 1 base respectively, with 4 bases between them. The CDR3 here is CSVEDSSYEQYF. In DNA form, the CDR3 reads TGCAGCGTTGAAGACAGTTCCTACGAGCAGTACTTC.

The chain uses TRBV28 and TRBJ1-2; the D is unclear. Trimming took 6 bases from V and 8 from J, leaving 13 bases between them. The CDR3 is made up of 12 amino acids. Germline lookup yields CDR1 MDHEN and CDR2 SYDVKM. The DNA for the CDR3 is TGTGCCAGCAGCCGCCCAGTAGGAGGCTACACCTTC. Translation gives CASSRPVGGYTF.

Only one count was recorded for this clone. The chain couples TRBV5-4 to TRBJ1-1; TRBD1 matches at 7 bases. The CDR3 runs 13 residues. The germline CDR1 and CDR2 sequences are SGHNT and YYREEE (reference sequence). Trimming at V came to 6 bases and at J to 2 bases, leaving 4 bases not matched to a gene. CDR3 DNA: TGTGCCAGCAAGGGACAGCCAAACACTGAAGCTTTCTTT. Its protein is CASKGQPNTEAFF.

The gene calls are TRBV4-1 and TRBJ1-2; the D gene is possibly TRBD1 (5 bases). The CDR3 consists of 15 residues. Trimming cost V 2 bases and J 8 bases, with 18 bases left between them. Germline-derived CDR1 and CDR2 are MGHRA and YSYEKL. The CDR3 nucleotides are TGCGCCAGCAGCCAACTCGGGACGGAACTGAAGGGCTACACCTTC. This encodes CASSQLGTELKGYTF.

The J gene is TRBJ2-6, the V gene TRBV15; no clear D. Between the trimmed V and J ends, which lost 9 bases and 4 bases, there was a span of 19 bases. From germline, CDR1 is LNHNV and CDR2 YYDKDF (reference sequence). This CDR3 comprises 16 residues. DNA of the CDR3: TGTGCCACTCAGGTAATAGGGTTCCCCGGGGCCAACGTCCTGACTTTC. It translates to CATQVIGFPGANVLTF.

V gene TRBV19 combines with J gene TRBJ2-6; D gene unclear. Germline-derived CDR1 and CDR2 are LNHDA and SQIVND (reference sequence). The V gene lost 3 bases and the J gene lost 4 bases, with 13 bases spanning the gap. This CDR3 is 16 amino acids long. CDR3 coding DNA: TGTGCCAGTAGTATCCAGGTGGCGTTGGGGGCCAACGTCCTGACTTTC. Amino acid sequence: CASSIQVALGANVLTF.

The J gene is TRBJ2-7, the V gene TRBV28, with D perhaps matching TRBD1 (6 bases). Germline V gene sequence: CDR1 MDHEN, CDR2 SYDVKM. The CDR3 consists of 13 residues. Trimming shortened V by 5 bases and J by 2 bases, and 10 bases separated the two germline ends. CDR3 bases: TGTGCCAGCAGTCAGGGGTTACCCTACGAGCAGTACTTC. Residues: CASSQGLPYEQYF.

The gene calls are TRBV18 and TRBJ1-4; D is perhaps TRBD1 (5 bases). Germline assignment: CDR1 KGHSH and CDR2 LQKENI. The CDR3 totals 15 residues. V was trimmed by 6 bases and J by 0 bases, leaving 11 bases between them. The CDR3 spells CASSLSTATNEKLFF. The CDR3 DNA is TGTGCCAGCTCGCTATCGACAGCAACTAATGAAAAACTGTTTTTT.

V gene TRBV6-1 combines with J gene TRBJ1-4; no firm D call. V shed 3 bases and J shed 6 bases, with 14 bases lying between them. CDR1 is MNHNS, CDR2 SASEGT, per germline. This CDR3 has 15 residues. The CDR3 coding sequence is TGTGCCAGCAGTGAGCTGGCCCTTTCCTATGAAAAACTGTTTTTT. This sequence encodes CASSELALSYEKLFF.

The CDR3 nucleotides read TGTGCCAGCAGTCCCGTCCTAACAGGGAAGAGGGGAAACACCATATATTTT. This gives the protein CASSPVLTGKRGNTIYF. The rearrangement joins TRBV7-9 to TRBJ1-3, with a possible D match to TRBD1 (6 bases). Germline V gene lookup returns CDR1 SEHNR and CDR2 FQNEAQ (reference sequence). CDR3 length: 17 residues. The V gene lost 6 bases and the J gene lost 4 bases, with 22 bases spanning the gap.

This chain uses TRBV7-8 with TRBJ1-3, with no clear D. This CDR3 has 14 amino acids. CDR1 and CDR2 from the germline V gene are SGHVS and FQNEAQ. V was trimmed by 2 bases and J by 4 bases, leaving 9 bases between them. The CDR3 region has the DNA TGTGCCAGCAGCTTATCCGGGTGGGGAAACACCATATATTTT. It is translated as CASSLSGWGNTIYF. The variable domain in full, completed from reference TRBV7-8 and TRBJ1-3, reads GAGVSQSPRYKVAKRGQDVALRCDPISGHVSLFWYQQALGQGPEFLTYFQNEAQLDKSGLPSDRFFAERPEGSVSTLKIQRTQQEDSAVYLCASSLSGWGNTIYFGEGSWLTVV.

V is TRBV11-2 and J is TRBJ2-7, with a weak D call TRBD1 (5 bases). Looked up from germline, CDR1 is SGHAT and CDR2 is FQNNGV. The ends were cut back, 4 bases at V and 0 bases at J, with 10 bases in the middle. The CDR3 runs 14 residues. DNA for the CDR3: TGTGCCAGCAGCTCAGGGCAGGGCTCCTACGAGCAGTACTTC. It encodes CASSSGQGSYEQYF. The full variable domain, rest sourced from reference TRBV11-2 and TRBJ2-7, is EAGVAQSPRYKIIEKRQSVAFWCNPISGHATLYWYQQILGQGPKLLIQFQNNGVVDDSQLPKDRFSAERLKGVDSTLKIQPAKLEDSAVYLCASSSGQGSYEQYFGPGTRLTVT.